The rows below give T cell receptor beta chains drawn from one sample of a study of shared clonotypes between healthy human individuals. Measured with immunoSEQ multiplex PCR; TCRdb has only the in-frame clones, and not every one. Here the sample spans 95,000 to 120,000 clones, 55% to 80% being singletons. Sequenced sample: memory CD8+ T cells sorted from blood. The receptors stem from a young woman in good health. Each CDR3 is given with its conserved first and last residue. Each record gives: clone size, D gene, J gene, V gene, CDR3 DNA, CDR3 protein. D genes are given only for firm matches. Clone size is stated in some rows and not others, as once, few, many or a class when expanded.

>.|.|TRBJ2-7|TRBV6-1
TGTGCCAGCAGTGAAACGGGGTCTCCCAGCAGACCCTACGAGCAGTACTTC
CASSETGSPSRPYEQYF
>.|TRBD1|TRBJ2-7|TRBV7-9
TGTGCCAGCAGCCCTCCTGGACAGGTAGGGTTGATCGACGAGCAGTACTTC
CASSPPGQVGLIDEQYF
>once|.|TRBJ2-7|TRBV28
TGTGCCAGCAGTCCGATTCGTCATAGACCTACACGGGAGCAGTACTTC
CASSPIRHRPTREQYF
>.|TRBD1|TRBJ1-1|TRBV25-1
TGTGCCAGCGAAGGACAGGGCACGCCTAGCACATACGAAGCTTTCTTT
CASEGQGTPSTYEAFF
>.|.|TRBJ2-5|TRBV28
TGTGCCAGCAGCGAATACGGCCCGGGATGGGAGACCCAGTACTTC
CASSEYGPGWETQYF
>.|TRBD1|TRBJ1-4|TRBV5-6
TGTGCCAGCAGCTTGGCGGGACAGGCGTCCGAAAAACTGTTTTTT
CASSLAGQASEKLFF
>once|.|TRBJ2-7|TRBV12-2
TGTGCAAGTCGCTCCCCCCGGGGGGCCCACCACGAGCAGTACTTC
CASRSPRGAHHEQYF
>few|.|TRBJ1-1|TRBV7-9
TGTGCCAGCAGCATTTACAGATCTGAAGCTTTCTTT
CASSIYRSEAFF
>once|.|TRBJ2-1|TRBV4-1
TGCGCCAGCAGCCCCGCTGACGGGATCGCTTACAATGAGCAGTTCTTC
CASSPADGIAYNEQFF
>.|TRBD1|TRBJ1-2|TRBV6-1
TGTGCCAGCAGATTACAGGGGAACTATGGCTACACCTTC
CASRLQGNYGYTF
>.|.|TRBJ2-2|TRBV5-4
TGTGCCAGCAGCTTGGATCTAGCGAACACCGGGGAGCTGTTTTTT
CASSLDLANTGELFF
>.|.|TRBJ2-7|TRBV6-1
TGTGCCAGCAGTGAATGGGACGAGCAGTACTTC
CASSEWDEQYF
>.|TRBD2|TRBJ2-7|TRBV7-6
TGTGCCAGCAGCTTGGGGGGGACGGCCGCTGACGAGCAGTACTTC
CASSLGGTAADEQYF
>.|TRBD1|TRBJ2-7|TRBV28
TGTGCCACCACAGGGGTGATATCCCACGAGCAGTACTTC
CATTGVISHEQYF
>few|TRBD1|TRBJ2-1|TRBV25-1
TGTGCCAGCAGTAGGGACAGGGGCTACAATGAGCAGTTCTTC
CASSRDRGYNEQFF
>once|.|TRBJ1-2|TRBV4-1
TGCGCCAGCAGCCAAGATTCCGAGGTTATGGGTGGGGTTGGGGGACTTCGGTATGGCTACACCTTC
CASSQDSEVMGGVGGLRYGYTF
>.|.|TRBJ2-4|TRBV6-5
TGTGCCAGCGCCCGCATACTAGCCAAAAACATTCAGTACTTC
CASARILAKNIQYF
>.|TRBD2|TRBJ2-5|TRBV13
TGTGCCAGCAGGAAGCGGGGTGGGAAAAGCGACCAGTACTTC
CASRKRGGKSDQYF
>.|TRBD2|TRBJ2-1|TRBV2
TGTGCCAGTAGACTAGCGGGTACCTCCTACAATGAGCAGTTCTTC
CASRLAGTSYNEQFF
>few|.|TRBJ2-1|TRBV6-4
TGTGCCAGCAGTGACCGGCCAGAAAATGAGCAGTTCTTC
CASSDRPENEQFF
>once|TRBD1|TRBJ1-4|TRBV4-1
TGCGCCAGCAGCCAAGAACGGACAGGGCAAGAAAAACTGTTTTTT
CASSQERTGQEKLFF
>.|.|TRBJ1-1|TRBV28
TGTGCCAGCAGTCCAGACGGGGCGCACACTGAAGCTTTCTTT
CASSPDGAHTEAFF
>few|.|TRBJ1-2|TRBV19
TGTGCCAGTAGTATAACCGACACTGATTATGGCTACACCTTC
CASSITDTDYGYTF
>.|TRBD2|TRBJ2-4|TRBV18
TGTGCCAGCTCACCACCGGGCCGGGAGGGGAACATTCAGTACTTC
CASSPPGREGNIQYF
>.|TRBD1|TRBJ1-6|TRBV29-1
TGCAGCGTTGAAGGGCCCAGGGGGCGTTCACCCCTCCACTTT
CSVEGPRGRSPLHF
>.|.|TRBJ2-7|TRBV7-2
TGTGCCAGCAGCTCCCAGCGTGACTCCTACGAGCAGTACTTC
CASSSQRDSYEQYF
>.|.|TRBJ1-1|TRBV11-2
TGTGCCAGCAGCTTACAAGGGGTTTTCGGCACTGAAGCTTTCTTT
CASSLQGVFGTEAFF
>.|.|TRBJ2-7|TRBV7-6
TGTGCCAGCAGCGAGGGGCCTTTAAACAGGGTTCTCCACGAGCAGTACTTC
CASSEGPLNRVLHEQYF
>.|.|TRBJ1-4|TRBV5-1
TGCGCCAGCAGACCCCTCCCTGCAGAAAAACTGTTTTTT
CASRPLPAEKLFF
>.|.|TRBJ1-1|TRBV13
TGTGCCAGCAGCCCTCGACGGATGAACACTGAAGCTTTCTTT
CASSPRRMNTEAFF
>.|.|TRBJ1-2|TRBV18
TGTGCCAGCTCTCCCTTAGGGGGGGGCTACTATGGCTACACCTTC
CASSPLGGGYYGYTF
>.|.|TRBJ2-7|TRBV6-6
TGTGCCAGCAGCCCATTAGCCGGCGAGCAGTACTTC
CASSPLAGEQYF
>.|.|TRBJ2-3|TRBV20-1
TGCAGTGCTAGACGTTCAGATACGCAGTATTTT
CSARRSDTQYF
>.|TRBD1|TRBJ2-7|TRBV28
TGTGCCAGCAGGCGGGGACAGGGTTCCTACGAGCAGTACTTC
CASRRGQGSYEQYF
>few|TRBD2|TRBJ2-1|TRBV27
TGTGCCAGCAGTTTACTAGCGGGAGGCCTAAATGAGCAGTTCTTC
CASSLLAGGLNEQFF
>.|.|TRBJ1-2|TRBV5-1
TGCGCCAGCAGCTCCTCCGGAGCTAACTATGGCTACACCTTC
CASSSSGANYGYTF
>.|TRBD2|TRBJ2-7|TRBV4-1
TGCGCCAGCAGCCAAGGTAGCGGGAGCCCCTACGAGCAGTACTTC
CASSQGSGSPYEQYF
>.|TRBD2|TRBJ2-7|TRBV2
TGTGCCAGCAGTGACTTACTAGCGGGCCCCTACGAGCAGTACTTC
CASSDLLAGPYEQYF
>.|.|TRBJ2-7|TRBV6-1
TGTGCCAGCAGTGAGGGCACCACCTACGAGCAGTACTTC
CASSEGTTYEQYF
>.|TRBD2|TRBJ2-7|TRBV28
TGTGCCAGCTCTTCCGGGACTAGCGGGCTGAAGAGCTCCTACGAGCAGTACTTC
CASSSGTSGLKSSYEQYF
>.|.|TRBJ2-1|TRBV9
TGTGCCAGCAGCGTAGGAGGAGTTGGTGAGCAGTTCTTC
CASSVGGVGEQFF
>once|.|TRBJ2-7|TRBV6-1
TGTGCCAGCAGTGAAAACGTCCGGGACCCACTCAAATCCTACGAGCAGTACTTC
CASSENVRDPLKSYEQYF
>.|.|TRBJ2-1|TRBV28
TGTGCCAGCAGTTTAATGTTTAGTGGGCAGTTCTTC
CASSLMFSGQFF
>medium-sized|TRBD2|TRBJ2-1|TRBV11-2
TGTGCCAGCAGTAATGTAGCGGGAGGAGAGGATGAGCAGTTCTTC
CASSNVAGGEDEQFF
>.|.|TRBJ2-7|TRBV29-1
TGCAGCGTTGGACAAAGACTCCCGGGCGAGCAGTACTTC
CSVGQRLPGEQYF
>.|TRBD1|TRBJ2-7|TRBV19
TGTGCCAGTAGTGAGGGACAGGGTCGGGGACAGACCTACGAGCAGTACTTC
CASSEGQGRGQTYEQYF
>.|.|TRBJ2-3|TRBV7-9
TGTGCCAGCAGCTTAATCACAGATACGCAGTATTTT
CASSLITDTQYF
>once|.|TRBJ2-6|TRBV28
TGTGCCAGCAGTCCCCGGGACACTGGGGCCAACGTCCTGACTTTC
CASSPRDTGANVLTF
>.|.|TRBJ2-3|TRBV2
TGTGCCAGCAGTGAAGAGTTAGGAGATACGCAGTATTTT
CASSEELGDTQYF
>.|.|TRBJ2-7|TRBV5-1
TGCGCCAGCAGCTTGGGATCAACCTACGAGCAGTACTTC
CASSLGSTYEQYF
>.|.|TRBJ2-1|TRBV5-1
TGCGCCAGCAGCTTGGGCCCTAGCGTGTTCTTC
CASSLGPSVFF